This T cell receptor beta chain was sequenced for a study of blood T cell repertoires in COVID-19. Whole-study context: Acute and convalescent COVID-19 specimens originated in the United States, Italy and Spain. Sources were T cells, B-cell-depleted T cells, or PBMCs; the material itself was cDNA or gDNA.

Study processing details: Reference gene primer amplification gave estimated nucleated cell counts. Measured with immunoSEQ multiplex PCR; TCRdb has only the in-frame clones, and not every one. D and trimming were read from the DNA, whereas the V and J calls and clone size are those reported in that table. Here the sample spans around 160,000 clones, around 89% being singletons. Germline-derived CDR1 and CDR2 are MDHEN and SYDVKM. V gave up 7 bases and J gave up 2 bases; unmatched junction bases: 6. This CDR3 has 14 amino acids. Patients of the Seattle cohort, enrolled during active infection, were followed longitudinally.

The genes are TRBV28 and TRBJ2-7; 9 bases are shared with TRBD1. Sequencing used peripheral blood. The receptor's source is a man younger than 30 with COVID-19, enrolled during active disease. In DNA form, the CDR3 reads TGTGCCAGCACCGTAGGACAGGGGACCTACGAGCAGTACTTC. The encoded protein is CASTVGQGTYEQYF.